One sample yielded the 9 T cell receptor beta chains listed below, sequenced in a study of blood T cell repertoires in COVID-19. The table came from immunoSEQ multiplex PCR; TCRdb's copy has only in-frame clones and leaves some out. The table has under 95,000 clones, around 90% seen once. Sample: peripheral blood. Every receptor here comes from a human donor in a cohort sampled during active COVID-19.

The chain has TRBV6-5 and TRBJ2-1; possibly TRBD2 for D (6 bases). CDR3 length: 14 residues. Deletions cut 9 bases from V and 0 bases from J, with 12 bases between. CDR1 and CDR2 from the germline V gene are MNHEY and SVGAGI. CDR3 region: CARGPGGSYNEQFF. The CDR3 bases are TGTGCCAGGGGGCCCGGGGGCTCCTACAATGAGCAGTTCTTC.

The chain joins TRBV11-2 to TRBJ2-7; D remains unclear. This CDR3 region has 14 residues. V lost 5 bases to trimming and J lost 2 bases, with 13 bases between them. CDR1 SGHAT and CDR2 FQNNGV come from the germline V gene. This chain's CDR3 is CASSGRVATYEQYF. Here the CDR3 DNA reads TGTGCCAGCAGCGGCCGGGTGGCTACCTACGAGCAGTACTTC.

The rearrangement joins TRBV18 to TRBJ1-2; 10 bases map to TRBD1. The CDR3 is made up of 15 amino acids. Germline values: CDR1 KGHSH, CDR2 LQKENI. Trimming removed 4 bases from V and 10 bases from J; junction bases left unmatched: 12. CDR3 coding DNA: TGTGCCAGCTCACTTAGGACAGGGGGACCCTTCTCCTACACCTTC. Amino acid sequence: CASSLRTGGPFSYTF.

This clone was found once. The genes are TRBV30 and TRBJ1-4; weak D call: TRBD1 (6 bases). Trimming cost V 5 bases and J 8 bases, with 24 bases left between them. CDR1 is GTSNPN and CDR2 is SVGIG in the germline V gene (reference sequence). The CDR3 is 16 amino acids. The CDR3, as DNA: TGTGCCTGGCGTTCCGGTTTTGGGGGGGCAAGGGAAAAACTGTTTTTT. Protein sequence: CAWRSGFGGAREKLFF.

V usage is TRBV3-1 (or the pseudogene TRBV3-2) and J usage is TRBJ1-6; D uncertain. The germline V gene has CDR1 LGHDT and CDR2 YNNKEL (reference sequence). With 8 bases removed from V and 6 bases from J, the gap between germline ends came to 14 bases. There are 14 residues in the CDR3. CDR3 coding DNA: TGTGCCAGCGGGTTGCCAGGAACTAATTCACCCCTCCACTTT. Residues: CASGLPGTNSPLHF.

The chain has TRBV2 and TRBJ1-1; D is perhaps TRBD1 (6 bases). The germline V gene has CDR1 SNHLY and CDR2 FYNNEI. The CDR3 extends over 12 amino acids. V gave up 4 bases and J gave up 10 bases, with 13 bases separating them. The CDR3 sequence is CASSVWGQRAFF. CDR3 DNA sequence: TGTGCCAGCAGTGTCTGGGGGCAGCGAGCTTTCTTT.

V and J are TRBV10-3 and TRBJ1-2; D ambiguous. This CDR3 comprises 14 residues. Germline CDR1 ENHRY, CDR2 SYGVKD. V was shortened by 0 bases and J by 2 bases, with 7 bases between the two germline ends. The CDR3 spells CAISESRGNYGYTF. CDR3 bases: TGTGCCATCAGTGAGTCAAGAGGGAACTATGGCTACACCTTC.

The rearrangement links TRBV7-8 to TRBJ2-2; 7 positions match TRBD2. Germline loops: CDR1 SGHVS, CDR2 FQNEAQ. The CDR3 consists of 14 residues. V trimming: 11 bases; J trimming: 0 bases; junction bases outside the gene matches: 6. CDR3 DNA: TGTGCCCTCCGGGAGGCCTCGAACACCGGGGAGCTGTTTTTT. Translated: CALREASNTGELFF.

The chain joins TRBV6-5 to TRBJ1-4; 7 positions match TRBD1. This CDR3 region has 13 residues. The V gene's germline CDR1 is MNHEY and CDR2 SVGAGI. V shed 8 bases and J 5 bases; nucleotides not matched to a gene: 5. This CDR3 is CASRGTANEKLFF. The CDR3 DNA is TGTGCCAGCCGGGGGACAGCGAATGAAAAACTGTTTTTT.